What follows describes a single T cell receptor (beta chain). Under the authors' procedure: Amplification of reference gene primers provided the estimated nucleated cell counts. The assay was immunoSEQ multiplex PCR, and TCRdb's table has in-frame clones only and misses some. V and J calls plus clone size are reproduced from that table; the DNA served to infer D and trimming. The sample contains 45,000 to 55,000 clones, about 90% of which appear only once. The sample belongs to a study of blood T cell repertoires in COVID-19. Study-level background: Samples came from the United States, Italy and Spain, spanning acute and convalescent COVID-19. PBMCs, B-cell-depleted T cells, or T cells provided the cDNA or gDNA that made up the material.

Germline values: CDR1 SGHTA, CDR2 FQGNSA. This CDR3 is 17 amino acids long. Trimming took 1 base from V and 4 from J, leaving 19 bases between them. The sample taken for sequencing was peripheral blood. The chain uses TRBV7-2 and TRBJ1-2; D unresolved. This clonotype originated in an elderly man with acute or convalescent COVID-19. Here the CDR3 reads CASSLGEWEYIIYGYTF. CDR3 nucleotide sequence: TGTGCCAGCAGCTTAGGGGAGTGGGAGTACATAATCTATGGCTACACCTTC.